This T cell receptor beta chain was captured in a study of shared clonotypes between healthy human individuals. At a deep level, the assay was run. On sorted subsets, replicate PCRs used roughly 220 ng DNA, or 27,000 or so T cell genomes. Profiling relied on immunoSEQ multiplex PCR, and the TCRdb table lists in-frame clones only, not all of them. This sample yields about 2.5 million clones, of which around 92% are seen a single time; about 0.36% belongs to the top ten. CDR3 size: 16 residues. In germline, CDR1 is MGHDK, CDR2 SYGVNS. The J segment lost 6 bases and the V segment lost 4 bases, leaving 11 bases of the junction unmatched.

This TCR was recovered from a man between 18 and 35 years old in good health. Some clones in this sample may be carry-over from other donors' samples. Source material: naive CD4+ T cells from PBMCs. The subset was: CD45RA+ positively selected. This chain connects TRBV25-1 to TRBJ2-2, with 7 bases identical to TRBD1. The CDR3 region is CASSGTTGSHAGELFF. The CDR3 bases are TGTGCCAGCAGTGGTACGACAGGGTCTCACGCCGGGGAGCTGTTTTTT.